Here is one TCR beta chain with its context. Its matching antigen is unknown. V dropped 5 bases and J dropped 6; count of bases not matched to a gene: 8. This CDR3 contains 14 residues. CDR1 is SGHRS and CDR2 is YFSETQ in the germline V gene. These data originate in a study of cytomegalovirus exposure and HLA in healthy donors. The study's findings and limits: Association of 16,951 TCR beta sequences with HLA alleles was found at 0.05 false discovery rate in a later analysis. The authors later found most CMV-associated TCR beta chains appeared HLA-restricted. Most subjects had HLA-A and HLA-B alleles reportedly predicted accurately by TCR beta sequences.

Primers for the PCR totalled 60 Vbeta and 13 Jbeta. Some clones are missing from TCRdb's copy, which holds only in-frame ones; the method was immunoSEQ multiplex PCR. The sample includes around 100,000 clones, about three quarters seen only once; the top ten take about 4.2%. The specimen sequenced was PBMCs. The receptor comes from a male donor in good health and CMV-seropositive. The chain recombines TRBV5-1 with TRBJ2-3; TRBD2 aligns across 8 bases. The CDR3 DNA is TGCGCCAGCAGGTGGCGGGGGGAAGGGGATACGCAGTATTTT. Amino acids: CASRWRGEGDTQYF.